The clone carrying this TCR beta chain was seen repeatedly, ten times or more. Its matching antigen is unknown. Time point here: newly diagnosed GD, antithyroid drugs for less than 3 months. RNA extracted from PBMCs served as the sequencing template. The data were taken from a study of regulatory T cells in long-lasting Graves disease. The study, taken as a whole, reports: For persistent Graves' patients, TCR diversity was lower than for newly diagnosed ones.

Arm-PCR of CDR3 regions with iRepertoire HTBI primers generated TCR beta libraries. TCRdb analysed the multiplex PCR reads with MiXCR anew, one entry per CDR3 protein. The table has roughly 500,000 distinct CDR3 sequences, 11% to 15% seen once. From germline, CDR1 is MNHNS and CDR2 SASEGT. The V gene end was trimmed by 4 bases and the J gene end by 1 base; junction bases not matched to a gene: 3. The CDR3 is made up of 15 amino acids. This sample also belongs to another study, concerning T cells in Graves' hyperthyroidism and ophthalmopathy. That paper adds: A set of HTBI primers served as the primers for a first-round RT-PCR of the TCR CDR3. Model output signaled ophthalmopathy a median 6.5 months ahead of onset.

Sequencing used peripheral blood mononuclear cells (PBMCs), obtained at new diagnosis, from a patient treated with antithyroid drugs. The gene calls are TRBV6-1 and TRBJ2-3; TRBD2 matches 9 bases. The clonotype was recovered from a woman in her forties or fifties with Graves disease. In DNA form, the CDR3 reads TGTGCCAGCAGTGCACTAGCGGGCCGCACAGATACGCAGTATTTT. Protein: CASSALAGRTDTQYF.